The next 28 T cell receptor beta chains were all read from a single sample in a study of T cell clonality in common variable immunodeficiency. Produced via immunoSEQ multiplex PCR; TCRdb's table is partial and in-frame only. The sample has about 52,000 clones, none seen only once. Material: peripheral blood mononuclear cells. The receptors were gathered from a person between 18 and 75 years old in good health.

This clone was seen at least ten times. Read coverage stops 3 residues before the CDR3 terminus; the germline J gene supplies the remainder. The genes are TRBV20-1 and TRBJ2-3; D may be TRBD1 (5 bases). Germline V gene data show CDR1 as DFQATT and CDR2 as SNEGSKA (reference sequence). The CDR3 spans 14 residues. V lost 6 bases, J lost 2 bases, and 15 bases lay in between. CDR3 DNA (partial): TGCAGTGCAACCACAGGTCCCCCCACAGATACG. Its translation: CSATTGPPTDT. In full, the CDR3 reads CSATTGPPTDTQYF.

This clone was seen many times. The read comes to an end 3 residues before the CDR3 does, leaving the germline J gene to fill in the end. The chain carries TRBV19 and TRBJ2-7; D not certain. V was shortened by 1 base and J by 0 bases, with 13 bases between the two germline ends. There are 16 residues in the CDR3. In germline, CDR1 is LNHDA, CDR2 SQIVND (reference sequence). The sequenced part of the CDR3 DNA is TGTGCCAGTAGTATAGTTTTCCAGGAACCCTCCTACGAG. The encoded protein is CASSIVFQEPSYE. The full CDR3 is CASSIVFQEPSYEQYF.

At least ten counts were recorded for this clone. The CDR3 extends 3 residues past the end of the read, so its final part is completed from the germline J gene. The chain combines TRBV7-2 with TRBJ1-2, with 7 bases matching TRBD1. The J segment lost 5 bases and the V segment lost 5 bases, leaving 11 bases of the junction unmatched. CDR1 is SGHTA, CDR2 FQGNSA, per germline. The CDR3 covers 15 residues. The CDR3 here is CASSNLLGTDYGYTF. The sequenced part of the CDR3 DNA is TGTGCCAGCAGCAACTTACTCGGGACAGATTATGGC. Based on the CDR3 plus reference TRBV7-2 and TRBJ1-2, the full variable domain is GAGVSQSPSNKVTEKGKDVELRCDPISGHTALYWYRQSLGQGLEFLIYFQGNSAPDKSGLPSDRFSAERTGGSVSTLTIQRTQQEDSAVYLCASSNLLGTDYGYTFGSGTRLTVV.

This clone has more than one count but fewer than ten. Sequencing ends 3 residues short of the CDR3 end; the germline J gene provides the rest. V is TRBV7-9 and J is TRBJ2-3; D is unclear. The CDR3 is 12 amino acids. CDR1 and CDR2 from the germline V gene are SEHNR and FQNEAQ (reference sequence). CDR3 sequence reads: CASSRSEETQYF. The covered CDR3 bases are TGTGCCAGCAGCCGCAGTGAAGAGACG.

About this clone itself: Sequencing ends 3 residues short of the CDR3 end; the germline J gene provides the rest. The rearrangement uses TRBV18 and TRBJ1-2; possibly TRBD1 for D (6 bases). The CDR3 covers 17 residues. CDR1 is KGHSH, CDR2 LQKENI, per germline. Trimming pared 2 bases from V and 0 bases from J, leaving 16 bases between. CDR3 region: CASSPFEQGTTNYGYTF. CDR3 DNA, as far as it was read: TGTGCCAGCTCACCATTTGAGCAGGGGACCACTAACTATGGC.

There are many counts of this clone. The read comes to an end 3 residues before the CDR3 does, leaving the germline J gene to fill in the end. The rearrangement uses TRBV9 and TRBJ2-2, with a weak D call TRBD1 (5 bases). Trimming stripped 4 bases from V and 1 base from J, with 14 bases between. CDR1 is SGDLS and CDR2 is YYNGEE in the germline V gene. CDR3 length equals 16 residues. The CDR3 bases that were read are TGTGCCAGCAGCCCCAGACAGAGCCAGAACACCGGGGAG. It encodes CASSPRQSQNTGE. The complete CDR3 sequence is CASSPRQSQNTGELFF.

This clone was observed many times. The read comes to an end 3 residues before the CDR3 does, leaving the germline J gene to fill in the end. Distinct nucleotide sequences in the sample also encode this CDR3. The rearrangement uses TRBV5-1 and TRBJ1-3; 8 bases are a match to TRBD1. The CDR3 has 15 amino acids. V lost 2 bases and J lost 4; bases outside the gene matches: 5. Looked up from germline, CDR1 is SGHRS and CDR2 is YFSETQ. The part of the CDR3 DNA that was read is TGCGCCAGCAGCTTCTCTCAGGGGGCCGGAAACACC. Translating gives CASSFSQGAGNT. In full, the CDR3 reads CASSFSQGAGNTIYF.

This clone was picked up many times. Read data end 3 residues before the CDR3 end; the end is taken from the germline J gene. The chain couples TRBV7-3 to TRBJ2-2; a possible D gene is TRBD1 (7 bases). Germline CDR1 reads SGHTA; CDR2 reads FQGTGA. Trimming stripped 5 bases from V and 5 bases from J, with 12 bases between. CDR3 length: 14 amino acids. CDR3 DNA (partial): TGTGCCAGCAGCACGACAGGGAGGACCGGGGAG. Its translation is CASSTTGRTGE. The entire CDR3 protein is CASSTTGRTGELFF.

In its sample, this clone was seen a few times. The read finishes 3 residues shy of the CDR3 end, and the germline J gene is used to complete it. The chain joins TRBV7-2 to TRBJ2-3; D call uncertain. Germline V gene data show CDR1 as SGHTA and CDR2 as FQGNSA. The CDR3 sequence is 13 residues long. CDR3 loop: CASSPGGNQPQYF. The CDR3 DNA, read in part, is TGTGCCAGCAGCCCCGGCGGCAATCAGCCG.

In regard to this clone: The CDR3 end is not reached by the read, which stops 3 residues before it; the germline J gene fills it in. The chain combines TRBV30 with TRBJ1-5; TRBD1 matches 10 bases. The V gene's germline CDR1 is GTSNPN and CDR2 SVGIG (reference sequence). This CDR3 spans 13 amino acids. Trimming removed 4 bases from V and 5 bases from J; junction bases left unmatched: 2. The CDR3 bases that were read are TGTGCCTGGAAAGGGACAGGGGATCAGCCC. Amino acid sequence: CAWKGTGDQP. The entire CDR3 reads CAWKGTGDQPQHF.

This clone was recorded at least ten times. From the germline J gene comes the end of the CDR3, since the read stops 3 residues before it. The rearrangement uses TRBV2 and TRBJ2-7, with D possibly TRBD1 on 6 matching bases. This CDR3 comprises 12 residues. Looked up from germline, CDR1 is SNHLY and CDR2 is FYNNEI. V was clipped by 6 bases and J by 6 bases, with 12 bases between them. CDR3 in amino acids: CASRLPGAEQYF. The CDR3 DNA, read in part, is TGTGCCAGCAGGCTCCCAGGGGCCGAG.

The table lists this clone with many counts. The read falls 3 residues short of the CDR3 end, and the missing part is taken from the germline J gene. This chain uses TRBV7-6 with TRBJ1-1, with 7 bases that match TRBD1. Germline trimming cut 5 bases from V and 6 bases from J; bases unmatched to any gene: 12. Germline assignment: CDR1 SGHVS and CDR2 FNYEAQ. The CDR3 has 15 amino acids. The sequenced part of the CDR3 DNA is TGTGCCAGCAGCCCTCAAGGTTGGCAGGGGGCTGAA. Protein: CASSPQGWQGAE. The CDR3, in full, reads CASSPQGWQGAEAFF. Filled out from reference TRBV7-6 and TRBJ1-1, the complete variable domain reads GAGVSQSPRYKVTKRGQDVALRCDPISGHVSLYWYRQALGQGPEFLTYFNYEAQQDKSGLPNDRFSAERPEGSISTLTIQRTEQRDSAMYRCASSPQGWQGAEAFFGQGTRLTVV.

This clone was counted at least ten times. From the germline J gene comes the end of the CDR3, since the read stops 3 residues before it. The chain employs TRBV20-1 and TRBJ1-2; D remains ambiguous. V lost 6 bases to trimming and J lost 0 bases, with 17 bases between them. This CDR3 is built from 15 residues. The V gene's germline CDR1 is DFQATT and CDR2 SNEGSKA (reference sequence). The CDR3 reads CSANGGGKANYGYTF. CDR3 bases read: TGCAGTGCCAATGGCGGAGGTAAAGCTAACTATGGC.

This clone was seen repeatedly, ten times or more. The sequenced fragment ends 3 residues before the CDR3 boundary, so the rest is inferred from the germline J gene. The rearrangement joins TRBV20-1 to TRBJ2-5; a possible D gene is TRBD1 (5 bases). Germline V gene data show CDR1 as DFQATT and CDR2 as SNEGSKA (reference sequence). Trimming removed 5 bases from V and 2 bases from J, with 12 bases in between. CDR3 length: 13 amino acids. CDR3 protein: CSASRQLQETQYF. The CDR3 bases that were read are TGCAGTGCTTCCCGACAGCTTCAAGAGACC.

This clone was seen repeatedly, ten times or more. The read gets to within 3 residues of the CDR3 end, and the germline J gene fills in the rest. The J gene is TRBJ2-1, the V gene TRBV14, with D maybe TRBD2 (5 bases). V lost 0 bases and J lost 0, with 15 bases in between. The CDR3 loop spans 18 amino acids. Germline lookup yields CDR1 SGHDN and CDR2 FVKESK. The CDR3 protein is CASSQDMPGLISYNEQFF. Incomplete CDR3 DNA: TGTGCCAGCAGCCAAGATATGCCCGGACTTATCTCCTACAATGAG. The whole variable domain, filled in from reference TRBV14 and TRBJ2-1, reads EAGVTQFPSHSVIEKGQTVTLRCDPISGHDNLYWYRRVMGKEIKFLLHFVKESKQDESGMPNNRFLAERTGGTYSTLKVQPAELEDSGVYFCASSQDMPGLISYNEQFFGPGTRLTVL.

In this sample, this clone turned up many times. Partial CDR3 DNA: TGCAGTGCTAGAGAACCCGTGACTAGAAACGAG. As protein: CSAREPVTRNE. In full, the CDR3 is CSAREPVTRNEQYF. The V call is TRBV20-1, the J call TRBJ2-7; D may be TRBD2 (6 bases). The read terminates 3 residues ahead of where the CDR3 ends, so the germline J gene completes it. Looked up from germline, CDR1 is DFQATT and CDR2 is SNEGSKA (reference sequence). The CDR3 spans 14 residues. Trimming shortened V by 0 bases and J by 5 bases, and 14 bases separated the two germline ends.

This clone was recorded a few times. The CDR3 end lies 3 residues beyond the end of the read and is filled in from the germline J gene. The chain links TRBV19 to TRBJ2-4; 7 bases match TRBD1. The CDR3 length is 11 residues. Looked up from germline, CDR1 is LNHDA and CDR2 is SQIVND (reference sequence). CDR3 residues: CASRTGFGQYF. The CDR3 DNA, read in part, is TGTGCCAGTAGGACAGGGTTTGGT.

This clone was seen many times. Partial CDR3 DNA: TGCAGTGCCACAGGGACTAACTATGGC. Translation: CSATGTNYG. The CDR3 in its entirety is CSATGTNYGYTF. The gene calls are TRBV20-1 and TRBJ1-2; TRBD1 is a possible D gene (6 bases). The read comes to an end 3 residues before the CDR3 does, leaving the germline J gene to fill in the end. Trimming removed 6 bases from V and 0 bases from J, with 8 bases in between. This CDR3 region has 12 residues. Germline CDR1 DFQATT, CDR2 SNEGSKA (reference sequence).

To note about this clone: Read coverage stops 3 residues before the CDR3 terminus; the germline J gene supplies the remainder. The chain employs TRBV19 and TRBJ1-1; perhaps TRBD1 as D (6 bases). This CDR3 has 13 residues. V lost 9 bases to trimming and J lost 1 base, with 12 bases between them. Germline assignment: CDR1 LNHDA and CDR2 SQIVND (reference sequence). The sequenced CDR3 bases are TGTGCCAGCGCAGGGGCAAGGAACACTGAA. Protein sequence: CASAGARNTE. The whole CDR3 protein reads CASAGARNTEAFF.

On this clone: This may come from a read error, since a much larger clone is one base off. The CDR3 end lies 3 residues beyond the end of the read and is filled in from the germline J gene. The chain uses TRBV18 and TRBJ2-3; D call uncertain. This CDR3 is 16 amino acids long. Germline lookup yields CDR1 KGHSH and CDR2 LQKENI. The CDR3 loop reads CASSPLKAAYQETQYF. The CDR3 DNA, read in part, is TGTGCCAGCTCACCATTAAAGGCAGCGTACCAAGAGACG.

This clone occurred many times. With the read ending 3 residues before the CDR3 end, the germline J gene is used to fill in that end. The V gene is TRBV9, the J gene TRBJ2-7, with 7 bases aligning to TRBD1. The germline gives CDR1 SGDLS, CDR2 YYNGEE. The V gene end was trimmed by 4 bases and the J gene end by 0 bases; junction bases not matched to a gene: 4. This CDR3 has 14 amino acids. Here the CDR3 reads CASSPWTGSYEQYF. CDR3 bases read: TGTGCCAGCAGCCCTTGGACAGGCTCCTACGAG.

Many counts were recorded for this clone. The CDR3 extends 3 residues past the end of the read, so its final part is completed from the germline J gene. The gene calls are TRBV18 and TRBJ2-1; 8 bases map to TRBD2. Germline V lookup: CDR1 KGHSH, CDR2 LQKENI. V was pared by 3 bases and J by 8 bases, with 12 bases of the junction left unmatched. The CDR3 sequence is 16 residues long. CDR3: CASSPSGTRRGDEQFF. The CDR3 bases that were read are TGTGCCAGCTCACCCTCCGGGACTAGGAGGGGGGATGAG.

This clone was counted at least ten times. The sequence runs out 3 residues before the end of the CDR3; the remainder is reconstructed from the germline J gene. The chain employs TRBV7-2 and TRBJ2-2; D unresolved. Germline CDR1 and CDR2: SGHTA and FQGNSA. The CDR3 spans 14 residues. CDR3 bases read: TGTGCCAGCAGCTTACCACCAGAGATTGAAAAG. Translating gives CASSLPPEIEK. The complete CDR3 sequence is CASSLPPEIEKLFF.

This clone was counted at least ten times. The read terminates 3 residues ahead of where the CDR3 ends, so the germline J gene completes it. The rearrangement uses TRBV18 and TRBJ2-3, with 8 bases identical to TRBD1. J lost 2 bases, V lost 3 bases, and 1 base had no gene match. Germline V gene lookup returns CDR1 KGHSH and CDR2 LQKENI. This CDR3 is 14 amino acids long. The CDR3 sequence is CASSPTGATDTQYF. The sequenced CDR3 bases are TGTGCCAGCTCACCGACAGGGGCCACAGATACG. Using reference TRBV18 and TRBJ2-3 for the parts outside the CDR3, the full variable domain is NAGVMQNPRHLVRRRGQEARLRCSPMKGHSHVYWYRQLPEEGLKFMVYLQKENIIDESGMPKERFSAEFPKEGPSILRIQQVVRGDSAAYFCASSPTGATDTQYFGPGTRLTVL.

This clone appeared a few times. Read data end 3 residues before the CDR3 end; the end is taken from the germline J gene. The V call is TRBV5-1, the J call TRBJ2-2; 8 nucleotides match TRBD1. The germline V gene encodes CDR1 SGHRS and CDR2 YFSETQ. CDR3 length: 18 residues. The CDR3 DNA, read in part, is TGCGCCAGCAGCTTGTACTCGGGACAGGTTTCAACTAATGAAAAG. It specifies CASSLYSGQVSTNEK. The entire CDR3 is CASSLYSGQVSTNEKLFF.

With respect to this clone: The CDR3 is cut off 3 residues early in the read; its end comes from the germline J gene. The chain carries TRBV7-9 and TRBJ2-7; 7 bases agree with TRBD2. The CDR3 loop spans 14 amino acids. The germline V gene encodes CDR1 SEHNR and CDR2 FQNEAQ (reference sequence). Trimming took 5 bases from V and 3 from J; bases not matched to a gene: 7. CDR3 sequence reads: CASSAQRDIYEQYF. Partial CDR3 DNA: TGTGCCAGCAGCGCACAGCGGGATATCTACGAG.

This clone was observed many times. The CDR3 sequence is CASSLAPGNSGANVLTF. Incomplete CDR3 DNA: TGTGCCAGCAGCTTAGCTCCAGGCAACTCTGGGGCCAACGTC. This chain links TRBV7-2 with TRBJ2-6; unclear D gene. The read is 3 residues too short to cover the CDR3 end, so that end is filled in from the germline J gene. The V gene lost 0 bases and the J gene lost 0 bases, with 9 bases spanning the gap. This CDR3 region has 17 residues. The germline CDR1 and CDR2 sequences are SGHTA and FQGNSA.

There are many counts of this clone. This CDR3 is CASSLGGGSNQPQHF. The sequenced part of the CDR3 DNA is TGCGCCAGCAGCTTGGGGGGGGGAAGCAATCAGCCC. This rearrangement joins TRBV5-1 to TRBJ1-5, with D possibly TRBD1 on 5 matching bases. The CDR3 end is not reached by the read, which stops 3 residues before it; the germline J gene fills it in. From germline, CDR1 is SGHRS and CDR2 YFSETQ. This CDR3 is 15 amino acids long. V gave up 0 bases and J gave up 1 base, with 8 bases separating them.